This T cell receptor beta chain was retrieved from a study of blood T cells in healthy people across ages. Germline-derived CDR1 and CDR2 are SGHVS and FNYEAQ. The V segment lost 5 bases and the J segment 8 bases; nucleotides outside the gene matches: 8. The CDR3 totals 14 residues. For the second PCR, which ran for roughly 7 to 11 cycles, a sample-barcoded 5' primer and a J-beta primer mix were used. TCRdb used MiXCR to reprocess the 5' RACE reads, holding one entry per CDR3 protein. The sample has 1.8 million or so distinct CDR3 sequences, about 39% seen once. The study's findings and limits: Any conclusive comparison of naive versus antigen-experienced cells was prevented by using unsorted PBMCs.

Turning to this clonotype: Antigen specificity is unknown.

The V gene is TRBV7-6, the J gene TRBJ2-1; 8 nucleotides line up with TRBD1. The TCR comes from a human donor in good health. The sequenced sample was blood. CDR3 amino acids: CASSNRTGIDEQFF. CDR3 DNA: TGTGCCAGCAGCAACCGGACAGGGATAGATGAGCAGTTCTTC.